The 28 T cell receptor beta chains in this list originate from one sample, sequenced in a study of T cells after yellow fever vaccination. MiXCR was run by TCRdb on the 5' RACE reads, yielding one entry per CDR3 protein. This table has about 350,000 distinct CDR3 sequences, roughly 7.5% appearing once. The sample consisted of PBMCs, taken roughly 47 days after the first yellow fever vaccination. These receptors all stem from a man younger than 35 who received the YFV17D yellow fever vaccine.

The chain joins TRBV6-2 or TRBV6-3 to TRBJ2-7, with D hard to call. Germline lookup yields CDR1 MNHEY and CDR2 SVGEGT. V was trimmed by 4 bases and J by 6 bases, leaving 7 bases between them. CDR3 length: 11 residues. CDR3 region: CASSWFGEQYF. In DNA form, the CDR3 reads TGTGCCAGCAGTTGGTTCGGCGAGCAGTACTTC.

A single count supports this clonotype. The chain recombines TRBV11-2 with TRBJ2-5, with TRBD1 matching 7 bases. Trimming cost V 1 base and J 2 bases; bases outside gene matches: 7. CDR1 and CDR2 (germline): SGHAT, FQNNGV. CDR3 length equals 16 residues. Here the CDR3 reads CASSLGSPGQQETQYF. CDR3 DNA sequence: TGTGCCAGCAGCTTAGGATCACCGGGACAGCAAGAGACCCAGTACTTC.

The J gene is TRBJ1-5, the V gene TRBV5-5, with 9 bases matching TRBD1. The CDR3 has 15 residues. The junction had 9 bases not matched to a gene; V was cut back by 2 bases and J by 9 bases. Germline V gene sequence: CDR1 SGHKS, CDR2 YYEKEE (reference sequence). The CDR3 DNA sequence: TGTGCCAGCAGCTTTCAACCGGGACAGGGAGGGCCCCAGCATTTT. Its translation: CASSFQPGQGGPQHF.

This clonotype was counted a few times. The DNA for the CDR3 is TGTGCCAGCAGCCCGGCCGTGGCCACTGAAGCTTTCTTT. Its protein product is CASSPAVATEAFF. This chain links TRBV4-2 with TRBJ1-1, with D uncertain. Between the trimmed V and J ends, which lost 4 bases and 4 bases, there was a span of 10 bases. The CDR3 length is 13 residues. Germline V lookup: CDR1 LGHNA, CDR2 YNFKEQ.

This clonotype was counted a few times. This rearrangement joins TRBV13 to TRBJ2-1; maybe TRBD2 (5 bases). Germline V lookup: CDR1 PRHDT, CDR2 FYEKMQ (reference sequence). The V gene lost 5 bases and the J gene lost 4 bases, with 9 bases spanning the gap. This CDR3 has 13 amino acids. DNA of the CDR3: TGTGCCAGCAGCACTAGACGGTACAATGAGCAGTTCTTC. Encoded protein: CASSTRRYNEQFF.

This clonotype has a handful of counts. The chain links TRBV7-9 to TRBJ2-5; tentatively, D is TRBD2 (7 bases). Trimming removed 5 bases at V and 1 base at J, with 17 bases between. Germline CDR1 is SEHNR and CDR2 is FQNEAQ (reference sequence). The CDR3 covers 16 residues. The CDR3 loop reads CASSPVRGGVQETQYF. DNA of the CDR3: TGTGCCAGCAGCCCCGTCAGGGGAGGGGTCCAAGAGACCCAGTACTTC.

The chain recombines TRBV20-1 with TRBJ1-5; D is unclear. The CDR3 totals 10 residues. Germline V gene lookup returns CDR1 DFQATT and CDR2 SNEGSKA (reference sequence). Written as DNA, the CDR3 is TGCAGGCCGCGTTTTATGCCCCAGCATTTT. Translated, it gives CRPRFMPQHF.

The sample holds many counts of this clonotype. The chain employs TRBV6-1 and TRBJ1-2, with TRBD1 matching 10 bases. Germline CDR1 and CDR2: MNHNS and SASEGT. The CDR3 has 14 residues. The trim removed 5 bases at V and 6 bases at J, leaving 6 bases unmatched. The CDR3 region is CASSKPGTGDGYTF. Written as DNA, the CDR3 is TGTGCCAGCAGTAAGCCTGGGACAGGGGATGGCTACACCTTC.

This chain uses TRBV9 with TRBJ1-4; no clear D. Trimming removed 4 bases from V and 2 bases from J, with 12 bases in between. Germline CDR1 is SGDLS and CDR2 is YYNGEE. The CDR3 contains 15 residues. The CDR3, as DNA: TGTGCCAGCAGCCTTTATGGCTACACTAATGAAAAACTGTTTTTT. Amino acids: CASSLYGYTNEKLFF. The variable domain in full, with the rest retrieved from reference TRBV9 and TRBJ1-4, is DSGVTQTPKHLITATGQRVTLRCSPRSGDLSVYWYQQSLDQGLQFLIQYYNGEERAKGNILERFSAQQFPDLHSELNLSSLELGDSALYFCASSLYGYTNEKLFFGSGTQLSVL.

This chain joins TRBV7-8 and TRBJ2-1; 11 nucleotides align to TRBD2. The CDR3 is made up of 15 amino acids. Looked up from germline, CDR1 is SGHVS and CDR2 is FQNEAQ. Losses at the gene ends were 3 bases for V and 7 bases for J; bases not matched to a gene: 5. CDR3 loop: CASSFGTSGPNEQFF. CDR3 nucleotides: TGTGCCAGCAGCTTTGGGACTAGCGGACCGAATGAGCAGTTCTTC.

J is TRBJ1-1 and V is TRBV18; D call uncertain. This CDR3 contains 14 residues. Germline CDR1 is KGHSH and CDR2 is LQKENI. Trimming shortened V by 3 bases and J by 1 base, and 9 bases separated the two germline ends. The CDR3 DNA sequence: TGTGCCAGCTCACCGGGGTGGGAGAACACTGAAGCTTTCTTT. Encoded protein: CASSPGWENTEAFF.

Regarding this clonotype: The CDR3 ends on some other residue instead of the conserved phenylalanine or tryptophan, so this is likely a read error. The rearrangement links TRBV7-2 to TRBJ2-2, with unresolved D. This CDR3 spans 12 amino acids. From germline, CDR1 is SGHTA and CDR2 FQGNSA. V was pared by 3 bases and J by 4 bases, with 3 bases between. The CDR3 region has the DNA TGTGCCAGCAGCTTGAGCACCGGGGAGCTGTTTCTT. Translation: CASSLSTGELFL.

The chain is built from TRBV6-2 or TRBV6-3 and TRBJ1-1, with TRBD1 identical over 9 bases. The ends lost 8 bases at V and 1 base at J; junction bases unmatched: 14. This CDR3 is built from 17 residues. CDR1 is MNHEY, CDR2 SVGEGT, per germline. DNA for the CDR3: TGTGCCAGCGGTAAACAGGGGGCTTTCGACCCGAACACTGAAGCTTTCTTT. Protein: CASGKQGAFDPNTEAFF.

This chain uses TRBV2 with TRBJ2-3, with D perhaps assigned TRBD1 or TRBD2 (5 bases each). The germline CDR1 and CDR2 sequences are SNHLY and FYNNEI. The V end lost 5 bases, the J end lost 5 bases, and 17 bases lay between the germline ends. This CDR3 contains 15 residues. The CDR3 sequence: CASSRRDPEGDTQYF. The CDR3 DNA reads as TGTGCCAGCAGTCGTCGGGACCCGGAAGGAGATACGCAGTATTTT.

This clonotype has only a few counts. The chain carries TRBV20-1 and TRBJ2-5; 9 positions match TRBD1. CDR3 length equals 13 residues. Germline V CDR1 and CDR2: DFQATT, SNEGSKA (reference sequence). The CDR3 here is CRATGGAQETQYF. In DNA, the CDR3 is TGCAGGGCGACAGGGGGTGCTCAAGAGACCCAGTACTTC.

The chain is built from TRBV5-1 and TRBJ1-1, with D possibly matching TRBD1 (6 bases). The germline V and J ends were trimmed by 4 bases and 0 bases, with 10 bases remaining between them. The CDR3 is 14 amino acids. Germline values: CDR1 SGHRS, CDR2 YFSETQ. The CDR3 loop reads CASSESGVNTEAFF. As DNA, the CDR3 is TGCGCCAGCAGCGAATCAGGGGTGAACACTGAAGCTTTCTTT.

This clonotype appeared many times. CDR3 in amino acids: CASSPPGGGAHSYNEQFF. The CDR3, as DNA: TGTGCCAGCAGCCCTCCCGGCGGGGGCGCACATTCCTACAATGAGCAGTTCTTC. The rearrangement uses TRBV9 and TRBJ2-1; TRBD2 is a possible D gene (7 bases). Per germline, CDR1 SGDLS and CDR2 YYNGEE. V lost 4 bases to trimming and J lost 1 base, with 21 bases between them. This CDR3 is built from 18 residues.

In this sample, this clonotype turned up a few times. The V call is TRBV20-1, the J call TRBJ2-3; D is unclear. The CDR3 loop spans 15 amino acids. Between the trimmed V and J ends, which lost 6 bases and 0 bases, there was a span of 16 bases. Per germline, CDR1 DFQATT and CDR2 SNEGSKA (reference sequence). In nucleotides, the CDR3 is TGCAGTGCAGAACCCCGGGCAGACAGCACAGATACGCAGTATTTT. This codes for CSAEPRADSTDTQYF.

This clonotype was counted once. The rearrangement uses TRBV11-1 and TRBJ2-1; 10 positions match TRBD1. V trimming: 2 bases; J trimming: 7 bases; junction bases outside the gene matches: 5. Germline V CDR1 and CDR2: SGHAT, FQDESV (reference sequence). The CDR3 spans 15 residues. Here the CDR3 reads CASSLFWTGGNEQFF. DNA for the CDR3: TGTGCCAGCAGCTTATTCTGGACAGGGGGGAATGAGCAGTTCTTC.

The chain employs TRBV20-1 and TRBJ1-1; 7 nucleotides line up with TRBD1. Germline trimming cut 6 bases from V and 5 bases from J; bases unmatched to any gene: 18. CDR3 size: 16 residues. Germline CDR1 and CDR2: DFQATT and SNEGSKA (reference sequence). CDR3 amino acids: CSAVDRQGPRGTEAFF. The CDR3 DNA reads TGCAGTGCCGTAGATCGACAGGGCCCTCGGGGGACTGAAGCTTTCTTT.

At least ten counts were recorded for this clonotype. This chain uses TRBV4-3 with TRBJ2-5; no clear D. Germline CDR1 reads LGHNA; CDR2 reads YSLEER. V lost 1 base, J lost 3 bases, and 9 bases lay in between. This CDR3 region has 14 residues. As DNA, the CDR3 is TGCGCCAGCAGCCAAGGAGTACACGAAGAGACCCAGTACTTC. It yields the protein CASSQGVHEETQYF.

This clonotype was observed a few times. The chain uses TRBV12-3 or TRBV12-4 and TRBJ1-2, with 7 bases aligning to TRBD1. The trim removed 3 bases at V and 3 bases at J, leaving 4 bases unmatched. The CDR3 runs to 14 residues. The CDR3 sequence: CASSFRGGDYGYTF. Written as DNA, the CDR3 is TGTGCCAGCAGTTTCAGGGGGGGGGACTATGGCTACACCTTC.

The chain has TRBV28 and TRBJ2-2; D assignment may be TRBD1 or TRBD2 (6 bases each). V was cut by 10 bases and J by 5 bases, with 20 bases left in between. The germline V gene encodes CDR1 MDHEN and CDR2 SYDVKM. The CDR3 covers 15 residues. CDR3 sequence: CAISRPGAGTGELFF. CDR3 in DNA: TGTGCCATCTCGCGCCCAGGGGCGGGGACCGGGGAGCTGTTTTTT.

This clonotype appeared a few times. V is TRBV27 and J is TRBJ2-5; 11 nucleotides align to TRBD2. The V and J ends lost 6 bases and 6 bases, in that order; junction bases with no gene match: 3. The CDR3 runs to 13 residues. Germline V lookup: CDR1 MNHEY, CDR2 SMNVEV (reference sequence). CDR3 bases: TGTGCCAGCAGCTGGACTAGCGGGCAGACCCAGTACTTC. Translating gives CASSWTSGQTQYF.

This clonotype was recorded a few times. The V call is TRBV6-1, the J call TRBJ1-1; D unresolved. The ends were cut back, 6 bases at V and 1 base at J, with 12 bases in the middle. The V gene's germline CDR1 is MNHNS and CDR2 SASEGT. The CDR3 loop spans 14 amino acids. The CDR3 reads CASSLGLTNTEAFF. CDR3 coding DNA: TGTGCCAGCAGCCTAGGACTGACGAACACTGAAGCTTTCTTT.

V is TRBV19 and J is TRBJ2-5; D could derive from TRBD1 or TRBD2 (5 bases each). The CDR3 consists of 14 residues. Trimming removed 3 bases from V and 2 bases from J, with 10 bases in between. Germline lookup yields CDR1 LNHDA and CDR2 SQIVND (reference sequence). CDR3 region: CASSMGDRQETQYF. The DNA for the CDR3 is TGTGCCAGTAGTATGGGGGACCGACAAGAGACCCAGTACTTC.

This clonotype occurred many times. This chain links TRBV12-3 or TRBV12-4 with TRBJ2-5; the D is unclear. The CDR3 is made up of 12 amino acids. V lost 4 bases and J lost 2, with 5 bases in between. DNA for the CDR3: TGTGCCAGCAGTTCAAGACAAGAGACCCAGTACTTC. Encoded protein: CASSSRQETQYF.

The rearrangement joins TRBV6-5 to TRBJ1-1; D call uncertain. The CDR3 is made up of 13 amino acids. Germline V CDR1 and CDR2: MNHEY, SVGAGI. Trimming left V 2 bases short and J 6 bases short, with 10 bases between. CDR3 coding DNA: TGTGCCAGCAGTTACGGTTATGGGTCTGAAGCTTTCTTT. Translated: CASSYGYGSEAFF.